This T cell receptor beta chain emerged from a study of CD8+CD57+ T cells in acquired aplastic anemia. Study details: When averaged, DNA from sorted CD4+ and CD8+ cells came to 2.5 to 3.5 ug. The study, taken as a whole, reports: A set of 25 to 35 CD8+ CDR3 sequences was shared between patients and controls, and these sequences appeared highly expressed in patients. Statistical testing detected no significant gap in CD8+ Simpson's diversity between patients and controls.

Profiling that covered TCR beta VDJ and CDR3 relied on genomic DNA as its template. TCRdb re-called the reads with MiXCR, one entry per CDR3 protein. The data hold some 170,000 distinct CDR3 sequences, with 71% observed a single time. Comment on this clonotype: The antigen remains unidentified.

All patients picked for sequencing had shown, by flow cytometry, an expansion of CD8+CD57+ cells. Patient blood was sampled before any therapy had been received. CDR1 and CDR2 (germline): SEHNR, FQNEAQ (reference sequence). CDR3 length: 15 residues. The V and J ends lost 3 bases and 2 bases respectively, with 11 bases between them. The source of this sequence is a human donor with aplastic anemia. The rearrangement uses TRBV7-9 and TRBJ2-1, with D hard to call. The sample taken for sequencing was sorted CD4+, CD8+, or CD8+CD57+ T cells (not recorded which) from PBMCs. This chain's CDR3 is CASSLGFLTYNEQFF. CDR3 in DNA: TGTGCCAGCAGCTTGGGTTTTTTAACCTACAATGAGCAGTTCTTC.